The entry that follows covers one T cell receptor (beta chain) sequence. Its matching antigen is unknown. This entry belongs to a study of cytomegalovirus exposure and HLA in healthy donors. Study-level results: An analysis done earlier found most TCR beta V segments productive about 87% or about 30% of the time.

The PCR contained 60 Vbeta and 13 Jbeta primers. Clones were read by immunoSEQ multiplex PCR, and TCRdb kept only the in-frame ones, dropping some. In total, the table holds about 88,000 clones. Unrecorded immune exposures were likely, despite nominal health at sampling. Sequenced: PBMCs. The sequence came from a girl aged 10-17 years in good health and CMV-seropositive.

The CDR3 loop reads CAWSPKTSGRVTQYF. The CDR3 nucleotides read TGTGCCTGGAGTCCCAAGACTAGCGGGAGGGTGACCCAGTACTTC. V usage is TRBV30 and J usage is TRBJ2-5; 14 positions match TRBD2. CDR1 is GTSNPN and CDR2 is SVGIG in the germline V gene (reference sequence). The CDR3 extends over 15 amino acids. V was clipped by 2 bases and J by 7 bases; unmatched bases: 6.